A selection of T cell receptor beta chains follows, all from one sample in a study of patients and donors after allogeneic stem cell transplantation. TCRdb independently ran MiXCR on the RT-PCR reads; one entry per CDR3 protein. The data hold around 150,000 distinct CDR3 sequences, with over 25% observed a single time. The sequenced sample was blood, either unsorted or a sorted T cell fraction (not recorded which). The receptors were sampled from a human donor who was either an allogeneic HSCT recipient or a stem cell or donor lymphocyte infusion donor (not recorded which). It is not recorded whose cells these are; they may come from a transplant donor. Both conserved end residues are part of each CDR3. The D gene is left open where the match is weak. Some rows mark clone size as missing; the rest say once, few, many or name a class of expanded clone.

D,V,size,J,CDR3,DNA
-,TRBV7-2,few,TRBJ1-4,CASSFQGSGEKLFF,TGTGCCAGCAGCTTTCAGGGATCGGGTGAAAAACTGTTTTTT
-,TRBV15,many,TRBJ1-2,CATSSRGDLANYGYTF,TGTGCCACCAGCAGTCGGGGGGACCTAGCTAACTATGGCTACACCTTC
-,TRBV12-3/TRBV12-4,many,TRBJ1-1,CASPKQGARAEAFF,TGTGCCAGTCCCAAGCAAGGGGCGCGCGCTGAAGCTTTCTTT
-,TRBV7-9,-,TRBJ2-3,CASSLGYESTDTQYF,TGTGCCAGCAGCTTAGGGTACGAGAGCACAGATACGCAGTATTTT
TRBD2,TRBV5-1,-,TRBJ2-6,CAIGLAVGANVLTF,TGCGCCATCGGACTAGCGGTTGGGGCCAACGTCCTGACTTTC
-,TRBV9,-,TRBJ2-1,CASSVGGRSYNEQFF,TGTGCCAGCAGCGTAGGAGGCCGCTCCTACAATGAGCAGTTCTTC
TRBD1,TRBV5-8,-,TRBJ1-5,CASSPDRGNQPHHQPQHF,TGTGCCAGCAGCCCGGACAGGGGCAACCAGCCCCACCATCAGCCCCAGCATTTT
TRBD1,TRBV6-5,few,TRBJ2-1,CASSRTGYNEQFF,TGTGCCAGCAGTCGGACAGGATACAATGAGCAGTTCTTC
TRBD2,TRBV12-3/TRBV12-4,-,TRBJ2-1,CASRPSGRNEQFF,TGTGCCAGCAGGCCTAGCGGGAGGAATGAGCAGTTCTTC
-,TRBV6-2/TRBV6-3,-,TRBJ2-7,CASMFWDEQYF,TGTGCCAGCATGTTTTGGGACGAGCAGTACTTC
-,TRBV29-1,-,TRBJ2-5,CSVDGSGIQETQYF,TGCAGCGTTGACGGTTCCGGAATCCAAGAGACCCAGTACTTC
-,TRBV21-1,-,TRBJ1-1,CASRFNWGAPTEAFF,TGTGCCAGCAGGTTCAATTGGGGGGCGCCCACTGAAGCTTTCTTT
-,TRBV4-3,-,TRBJ2-7,CASSQVIHYEQYF,TGCGCCAGCAGCCAAGTAATCCACTACGAGCAGTACTTC
-,TRBV6-6,-,TRBJ2-7,CASSYSPGRVPYEQYF,TGTGCCAGCAGTTACTCCCCTGGCAGGGTTCCCTACGAGCAGTACTTC
TRBD2,TRBV6-5,-,TRBJ2-5,CASSYSKWDYAKETQYF,TGTGCCAGCAGTTACTCGAAATGGGACTACGCAAAAGAGACCCAGTACTTC
TRBD1,TRBV6-1,once,TRBJ2-7,CASRLQGAGEQYF,TGTGCCAGCAGATTACAGGGGGCGGGCGAGCAGTACTTC
-,TRBV20-1,-,TRBJ2-6,CSAEPESSSGANVLTF,TGCAGTGCTGAACCGGAGAGTTCCTCTGGGGCCAACGTCCTGACTTTC
TRBD1,TRBV7-2,-,TRBJ2-7,CASSLRRQGTSYEQYF,TGTGCCAGCAGCCTTCGTCGACAGGGGACCTCCTACGAGCAGTACTTC
-,TRBV5-1,few,TRBJ2-5,CASSSDRSIQETQYF,TGCGCCAGCAGCTCCGACAGGTCCATCCAAGAGACCCAGTACTTC
-,TRBV29-1,many,TRBJ1-4,CSVDRGGNGKLFF,TGCAGCGTTGACAGGGGAGGCAACGGAAAACTGTTTTTT
TRBD2,TRBV20-1,-,TRBJ2-1,CSAREFPGLVKAGEQFF,TGCAGTGCTAGGGAATTTCCGGGACTAGTGAAGGCAGGTGAGCAGTTCTTC
-,TRBV12-3/TRBV12-4,few,TRBJ2-5,CASSLGGAKETQYF,TGTGCCAGCAGTTTAGGGGGGGCAAAAGAGACCCAGTACTTC
-,TRBV20-1,few,TRBJ1-5,CSARIAGAPGQPQHF,TGCAGTGCTAGGATCGCGGGCGCTCCGGGGCAGCCCCAGCATTTT
TRBD2,TRBV29-1,-,TRBJ2-3,CSVGLAGGPGTDTQYF,TGCAGCGTTGGACTAGCGGGAGGGCCAGGCACAGATACGCAGTATTTT
-,TRBV5-1,few,TRBJ2-1,CASSRRAQGGDEQFF,TGCGCCAGCAGCCGGAGGGCACAGGGTGGTGACGAGCAGTTCTTC
TRBD1,TRBV29-1,many,TRBJ1-2,CSVEGQGTYGYTF,TGCAGCGTTGAGGGACAGGGGACCTATGGCTACACCTTC
-,TRBV29-1,many,TRBJ1-1,CSVEAVGDGTEAFF,TGCAGCGTTGAAGCGGTGGGTGACGGCACTGAAGCTTTCTTT
-,TRBV28,many,TRBJ1-2,CASSQRAANYGYTF,TGTGCCAGCAGCCAGAGGGCGGCTAACTATGGCTACACCTTC
-,TRBV28,-,TRBJ2-5,CASSLVPPQGASGETQYF,TGTGCCAGCAGTTTAGTTCCCCCACAGGGAGCCTCTGGGGAGACCCAGTACTTC
TRBD1,TRBV28,-,TRBJ2-7,CASSSGQARYEQYF,TGTGCCAGCAGTTCGGGACAGGCCCGCTACGAGCAGTACTTC
-,TRBV6-2/TRBV6-3,few,TRBJ2-1,CASSRDNFEQFF,TGTGCCAGCAGCCGGGACAACTTTGAGCAGTTCTTC
TRBD2,TRBV12-3/TRBV12-4,many,TRBJ2-1,CASSLGPAGGDNEQFF,TGTGCCAGCAGTTTGGGCCCAGCGGGAGGGGACAATGAGCAGTTCTTC
-,TRBV7-8,few,TRBJ1-4,CASSLRGRSEKLFF,TGTGCCAGCAGCTTACGGGGGAGGAGTGAAAAACTGTTTTTT
-,TRBV7-9,once,TRBJ2-5,CASSNTGIPKETQYF,TGTGCCAGCAGCAACACCGGGATTCCAAAAGAGACCCAGTACTTC
TRBD2,TRBV12-3/TRBV12-4,-,TRBJ2-3,CASSLDRLGTSDTDTQYF,TGTGCCAGCAGTTTGGACAGACTCGGGACTAGCGACACAGATACGCAGTATTTT
-,TRBV5-1,-,TRBJ2-5,CASSGGTGPSETQYF,TGCGCCAGCAGTGGAGGTACAGGGCCATCGGAGACCCAGTACTTC
-,TRBV29-1,-,TRBJ2-1,CSVEPSYEQFF,TGCAGCGTTGAACCCAGCTATGAGCAGTTCTTC
-,TRBV7-9,few,TRBJ2-3,CASSFGQLYTDTQYF,TGTGCCAGCAGCTTCGGTCAGTTATACACAGATACGCAGTATTTT
TRBD1,TRBV7-9,few,TRBJ1-3,CASRQGAGNTIYF,TGTGCCAGCAGACAGGGGGCTGGAAACACCATATATTTT
-,TRBV6-5,many,TRBJ1-2,CASSTRGVDYGYTF,TGTGCCAGCAGTACGAGGGGGGTGGACTATGGCTACACCTTC
-,TRBV27,few,TRBJ2-7,CASSFWDTGEEQYF,TGTGCCAGCAGTTTCTGGGACACCGGCGAGGAGCAGTACTTC
-,TRBV20-1,-,TRBJ1-3,CSAFSLSTGGNTIYF,TGCAGTGCTTTTTCTCTCTCGACAGGTGGAAACACCATATATTTT
-,TRBV9,few,TRBJ1-1,CASSVDPQGGTEAFF,TGTGCCAGCAGCGTAGACCCCCAAGGGGGAACTGAAGCTTTCTTT
TRBD1,TRBV4-3,-,TRBJ2-7,CASSQSGTGSYEQYF,TGCGCCAGCAGCCAATCCGGGACAGGTTCCTACGAGCAGTACTTC
-,TRBV2,many,TRBJ2-5,CASSEISAETQYF,TGTGCCAGCAGTGAAATCTCCGCGGAGACCCAGTACTTC
-,TRBV29-1,-,TRBJ2-2,CSVDRSGAGELFF,TGCAGCGTTGATCGTTCAGGAGCCGGGGAGCTGTTTTTT
-,TRBV28,few,TRBJ1-3,CASLDTGNTIYF,TGTGCCAGCTTAGATACTGGAAACACCATATATTTT
TRBD2,TRBV11-2,-,TRBJ2-3,CASSFYSGRRPTDTQYF,TGTGCCAGCAGCTTTTATAGCGGGAGGAGGCCCACAGATACGCAGTATTTT
TRBD2,TRBV7-2,-,TRBJ2-2,CASTWGGTGELFF,TGTGCCAGCACCTGGGGGGGCACCGGGGAGCTGTTTTTT
-,TRBV5-8,few,TRBJ1-5,CASSLRQSSYSNQPQHF,TGTGCCAGCAGCTTGCGGCAGTCGTCTTATAGCAATCAGCCCCAGCATTTT
-,TRBV6-5,once,TRBJ2-1,CASSYTLSYNEQFF,TGTGCCAGCAGTTACACGCTATCCTACAATGAGCAGTTCTTC
-,TRBV10-3,-,TRBJ2-1,CAISEIFAASYNEQFF,TGTGCCATCAGTGAGATTTTTGCGGCCTCCTACAATGAGCAGTTCTTC
-,TRBV7-9,-,TRBJ2-7,CASSYSRPQESSYEQYF,TGTGCCAGCAGCTACTCCCGTCCTCAGGAGAGCTCCTACGAGCAGTACTTC
TRBD1,TRBV6-5,few,TRBJ1-2,CASSYSGTGVGYTF,TGTGCCAGCAGTTACTCCGGGACAGGGGTGGGCTACACCTTC
-,TRBV29-1,few,TRBJ2-7,CSVEDDRGLAGEQYF,TGCAGCGTTGAAGATGATAGGGGGTTGGCTGGCGAGCAGTACTTC
TRBD2,TRBV27,few,TRBJ2-7,CASTYLGLAGSSYEQYF,TGTGCCAGCACCTACCTAGGACTAGCGGGTAGCTCCTACGAGCAGTACTTC
-,TRBV9,-,TRBJ1-1,CASSVGWRGAGAFF,TGTGCCAGCAGCGTAGGATGGAGGGGGGCCGGAGCTTTCTTT